Listed below are T cell receptor beta chains from one sample, sequenced in a study of graft-versus-host responses after intestinal transplantation. The antigens for these receptors are not known. Measured with immunoSEQ multiplex PCR; TCRdb has only the in-frame clones, and not every one. The sample holds roughly 110,000 clones, 85% to 95% seen once. The material sequenced was unstimulated CD8+ T cells sorted from spleen or lymph node cells, taken before transplant. Receptor source: a human donor who was the organ donor for an intestinal transplant. Both conserved end residues are trimmed from each CDR3. Each record gives: J gene, clone size, V gene, CDR3 protein. Where a row states a size, it is once, few, many or the class of an expanded clone; other rows omit it.

TRBJ2-7,NA,TRBV6-5,ASSSLAGPIYEQY
TRBJ1-2,NA,TRBV28,ASSLEGGTGYGYT
TRBJ2-7,NA,TRBV5-1,ASRTRSGGDEQY
TRBJ1-2,NA,TRBV7-9,ASSLGGTGGPYGYT
TRBJ2-3,NA,TRBV27,ASSPRTGDTQY
TRBJ1-1,NA,TRBV2,ASRRGQGVNTEAF
TRBJ1-5,NA,TRBV19,ASSIAGGQPQH
TRBJ1-2,NA,TRBV6-5,ASSEGQARYT
TRBJ2-3,NA,TRBV19,ASSILAGTDTQY
TRBJ2-7,NA,TRBV4-1,ASSLTGVYEQY
TRBJ2-2,NA,TRBV10-3,AIRKDYRAYTGELF
TRBJ1-1,NA,TRBV29-1,SVEANGAF
TRBJ2-2,NA,TRBV19,ASSMDYPPGELF
TRBJ1-2,NA,TRBV7-2,ASSLAQANYGYT
TRBJ2-3,NA,TRBV9,ASSSATDTQY
TRBJ1-2,NA,TRBV4-3,ASSQVGQGLPFYT
TRBJ2-1,NA,TRBV6-5,ASSYGLAGTNEQF
TRBJ1-3,NA,TRBV4-1,ASSQRDGGNTIY
TRBJ2-1,NA,TRBV13,ASSMTAYNEQF
TRBJ1-2,NA,TRBV6-1,ASWGPLTVRYGYT
TRBJ2-7,once,TRBV27,ASRSLSGGAYYEQY
TRBJ1-5,NA,TRBV27,ASSSQVYSNQPQH
TRBJ2-7,NA,TRBV19,ASKETSGSTYEQY
TRBJ2-2,NA,TRBV4-1,ASSQPLAGVTGELF
TRBJ2-6,NA,TRBV28,ASSLFGGTVTSGANVLT
TRBJ2-7,NA,TRBV10-3,AISVEREGDEQY
TRBJ2-1,NA,TRBV7-9,ASSLAGDNEQF
TRBJ2-1,NA,TRBV30,AWSLRGSSYNEQF
TRBJ2-1,NA,TRBV27,ASSLSAGEVYNEQF
TRBJ1-1,NA,TRBV21-1,ASSKDGAWNTEAF
TRBJ2-3,NA,TRBV5-8,ASSLGLAGDPPGDTQY
TRBJ2-2,NA,TRBV29-1,SVEIRADTGELF
TRBJ2-7,NA,TRBV5-8,ASSFDPGPRRYEQY
TRBJ2-1,NA,TRBV5-4,ASSLAGWGETYNEQF
TRBJ2-3,NA,TRBV7-9,ASSSGRDSPNTDTQY
TRBJ1-1,NA,TRBV5-4,ASSYGGRGNTEAF
TRBJ1-6,NA,TRBV5-1,ASSSGQSTGAYSNSPLH
TRBJ2-7,NA,TRBV29-1,SVAILDRGYEQY
TRBJ2-1,NA,TRBV27,ASSPGGAYNEQF
TRBJ1-1,NA,TRBV27,ASSSEQGSTEAF